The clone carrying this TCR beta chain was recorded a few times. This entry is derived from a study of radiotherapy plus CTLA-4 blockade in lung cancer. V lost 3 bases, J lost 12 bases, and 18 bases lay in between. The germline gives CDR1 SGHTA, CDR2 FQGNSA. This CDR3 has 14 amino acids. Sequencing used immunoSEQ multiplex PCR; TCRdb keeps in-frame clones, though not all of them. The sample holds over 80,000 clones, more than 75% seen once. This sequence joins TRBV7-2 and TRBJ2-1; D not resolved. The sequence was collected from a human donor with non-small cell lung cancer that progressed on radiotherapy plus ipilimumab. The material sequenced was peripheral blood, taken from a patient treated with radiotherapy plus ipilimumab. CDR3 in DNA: TGTGCCAGCAGCTTTTTGGTTTCCAGTCCGGTGCAGTTCTTC. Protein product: CASSFLVSSPVQFF.